The T cell receptor (beta chain) described here comes from a study of human T cells and chemical hapten exposure. The time point here: patch test 1, 2 weeks after DPC sensitization. Treatment reported: therapeutic diphenylcyclopropenone sensitization with weekly scalp DPC. Donation of samples came from alopecia patients who were 18 to 70 years old and suitable for DPC. This clonotype was detected ten times or more. Its matching antigen is unknown. TCRdb processed the RACE reads anew with MiXCR; each CDR3 protein has one entry. The sample holds about 380,000 distinct CDR3 sequences, roughly 4.8% seen once. The CDR3 runs to 12 residues. The V end lost 3 bases, the J end lost 6 bases, and 9 bases lay between the germline ends. The germline V gene has CDR1 LGHDT and CDR2 YNNKEL (reference sequence). General observations from the study: TCRs exceeding 1 in 1000 frequency stayed unchanged with DPC sensitization.

This chain uses TRBV3-1 with TRBJ2-7, with D hard to call. The sequenced sample was whole blood, obtained in connection with sensitization to the hapten diphenylcyclopropenone (DPC). The receptor was derived from a woman between 45 and 65 years old with alopecia areata. Some clones in this sample may be carry-over from other donors' samples. Here the CDR3 reads CASSHKPGEQYF. CDR3 sequence (DNA): TGTGCCAGCAGCCATAAACCAGGCGAGCAGTACTTC.